The rows below give T cell receptor beta chains drawn from one sample of a study of T cell responses to AZD1222 COVID-19 vaccine. Profiled with immunoSEQ multiplex PCR; TCRdb holds only in-frame clones, not every one. This sample yields about 120,000 clones, of which about nine tenths are seen a single time; around 7.2% belongs to the top ten. Sequencing used peripheral blood, obtained on day 0 of AZD1222 vaccination. The receptor source for this set is an adult in good health. Both conserved end residues are part of each CDR3.

j_call v_call cdr3_aa
TRBJ1-5 TRBV28 CASGGQGWGNQPQHF
TRBJ2-6 TRBV28 CASSFPTGTSGRYGANVLTF
TRBJ1-4 TRBV10-2 CASSPRRGAPNEKLFF
TRBJ2-3 TRBV18 CASSPPTGVDTQYF
TRBJ2-1 TRBV9 CASSETSGDGEQFF
TRBJ1-3 TRBV5-6 CASRGQNSGNTIYF
TRBJ2-1 TRBV9 CASSTQPTGVGNNEQFF
TRBJ1-1 TRBV5-6 CASSRRDQNTEAFF
TRBJ2-3 TRBV28 CASSLRRGGHTQYF
TRBJ2-5 TRBV2 CASRDRGYQETQYF
TRBJ1-6 TRBV7-6 CASSTGTVNNSPLHF
TRBJ2-5 TRBV28 CASSLLVTRGETQYF
TRBJ2-5 TRBV2 CASRVTTGPGETQYF
TRBJ2-1 TRBV5-6 CASSFGLAEYNEQFF
TRBJ2-1 TRBV25-1 CASSEWVWGSEQFF
TRBJ2-3 TRBV24-1 CATSDPGGGPDTQYF
TRBJ2-1 TRBV29-1 CSAAALVGNEQFF
TRBJ1-2 TRBV10-3 CAISEFTGGADGYTF
TRBJ2-5 TRBV7-8 CASSSFFGAETTQYF
TRBJ2-7 TRBV7-2 CASSYQGGSYEQYF
TRBJ2-7 TRBV3-1/TRBV3-2 CASGTAGRNEQYF
TRBJ1-2 TRBV5-6 CASSLGTAPIIYGYTF
TRBJ1-4 TRBV18 CASSPTEEKLFF
TRBJ1-4 TRBV10-2 CASSAVGEKLFF
TRBJ1-4 TRBV2 CASSLSPFRALNEKLFF
TRBJ1-2 TRBV12-3/TRBV12-4 CASSFSGAYGYTF
TRBJ1-1 TRBV5-1 CASSVPGPGTSNTEAFF
TRBJ1-6 TRBV7-3 CASSPIQGPDNSPLHF
TRBJ1-1 TRBV30 CAWSTEGGTEAFF
TRBJ2-7 TRBV7-9 CASSRDRSSYEQYF
TRBJ1-4 TRBV10-1 CASSESRAGEKLFF
TRBJ2-7 TRBV7-9 CASSQGSYEQYF
TRBJ2-7 TRBV2 CASKLGAGAYEQYF
TRBJ2-7 TRBV6-5 CASSLRTDFYEQYF
TRBJ2-7 TRBV27 CASSLRAARSYEQYF
TRBJ2-2 TRBV14 CASSREMDSMNTGELFF
TRBJ1-5 TRBV27 CASRPLTGGTNQPQHF
TRBJ2-7 TRBV7-8 CASRTRDNPREYF
TRBJ2-2 TRBV7-9 CASSLPWERDTGELFF
TRBJ2-2 TRBV4-2 CASSQVTGLANTGELFF
TRBJ2-3 TRBV6-1 CASSGRVLAVPPDTQYF
TRBJ2-2 TRBV7-8 CASSLGRGLRYTGELFF
TRBJ2-2 TRBV5-3 CARSLAGGNTGELFF
TRBJ2-1 TRBV4-1 CASSPLLTSGNEQFF
TRBJ2-1 TRBV11-2 CASSLGRGYNEQFF
TRBJ2-2 TRBV5-5 CASSPPPGGANTGELFF
TRBJ2-3 TRBV12-3/TRBV12-4 CASRKGDTQYF